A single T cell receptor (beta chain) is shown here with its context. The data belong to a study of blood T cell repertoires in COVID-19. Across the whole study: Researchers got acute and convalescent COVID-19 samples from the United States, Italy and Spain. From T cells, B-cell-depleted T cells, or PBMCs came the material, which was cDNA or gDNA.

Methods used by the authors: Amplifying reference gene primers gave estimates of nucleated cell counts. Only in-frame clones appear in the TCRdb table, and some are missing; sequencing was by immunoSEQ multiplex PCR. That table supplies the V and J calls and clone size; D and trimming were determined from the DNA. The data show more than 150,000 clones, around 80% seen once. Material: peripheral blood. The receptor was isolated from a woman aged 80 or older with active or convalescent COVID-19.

The CDR3 DNA reads as TGTGCCAGCAGCCACTCAGGGGCCGCCTACACTGAAGCTTTCTTT. Translation gives CASSHSGAAYTEAFF. This chain joins TRBV3-1 (or the pseudogene TRBV3-2) and TRBJ1-1; weak D call: TRBD1 (6 bases). The CDR3 is 15 amino acids. V gave up 3 bases and J gave up 3 bases, with 14 bases separating them. Germline V gives CDR1 LGHDT, CDR2 YNNKEL (reference sequence).